The clone carrying this T cell receptor (beta chain) was picked up one time. The data originate from a study of blood T cell repertoires in COVID-19. Study in general: Some COVID-19 samples were acute and others convalescent; all came from the United States, Italy and Spain.

Authors' analysis steps: Cell counts per sample came from amplifying reference gene primers. Clones were read by immunoSEQ multiplex PCR, and TCRdb kept only the in-frame ones, dropping some. The V and J calls and clone size were taken over from that table, and D and trimming were inferred from the DNA. The table includes 140,000 to 150,000 clones, approximately 89% detected once. This TCR came from a human donor in a cohort sampled during active COVID-19. Sequencing used peripheral blood.

The CDR3 nucleotides are TGCGCCAGCAGATTGATCGGGGAACTCCACGAGCAGTACTTC. It is translated as CASRLIGELHEQYF. V usage is TRBV5-1 and J usage is TRBJ2-7; a weak D match, TRBD2 (5 bases). V dropped 5 bases and J dropped 5 bases, with 17 bases sitting between them. The CDR3 runs 14 residues. CDR1 SGHRS and CDR2 YFSETQ come from the germline V gene.